Shown below are 18 T cell receptor beta chains from a single sample sequenced in a study of blood T cell repertoires in COVID-19. Only in-frame clones appear in the TCRdb table, and some are missing; sequencing was by immunoSEQ multiplex PCR. Among roughly 80,000 clones listed, approximately 78% were seen once. Sequencing was performed on peripheral blood. Source of these receptors: a human donor in a cohort sampled during active COVID-19.

The genes are TRBV18 and TRBJ1-5, with D perhaps matching TRBD1 (5 bases). The CDR3 sequence is 16 residues long. The V and J ends lost 3 bases and 7 bases respectively, with 19 bases between them. CDR1 and CDR2 (germline): KGHSH, LQKENI. The CDR3: CASSPVDGRDLQPQHF. CDR3 DNA sequence: TGTGCCAGCTCACCGGTCGACGGCAGGGACTTGCAGCCCCAGCATTTT.

As DNA, the CDR3 is TGCAGCGTCGAGGAGGGGAGCTCCTACAATGAGCAGTTCTTC. This sequence encodes CSVEEGSSYNEQFF. The chain joins TRBV29-1 to TRBJ2-1, with a weak D call TRBD2 (6 bases). This CDR3 comprises 14 residues. CDR1 and CDR2 (germline): SQVTM, ANQGSEA. V was pared by 6 bases and J by 0 bases, with 12 bases between.

This sequence joins TRBV24-1 and TRBJ2-1, with D perhaps TRBD2 (7 bases). V was cut by 2 bases and J by 12 bases, with 22 bases left in between. This CDR3 has 16 residues. Looked up from germline, CDR1 is KGHDR and CDR2 is SFDVKD. The CDR3 sequence: CATSDWSGGVEDRQFF. DNA for the CDR3: TGTGCCACCAGTGATTGGTCGGGGGGCGTCGAAGATCGGCAGTTCTTC.

The chain has TRBV18 and TRBJ2-2; D is undetermined. This CDR3 has 14 residues. The germline gives CDR1 KGHSH, CDR2 LQKENI. Between the trimmed V and J ends, which lost 2 bases and 4 bases, there was a span of 8 bases. CDR3 coding DNA: TGTGCCAGCTCACCATTTCCGGGCACCGGGGAGCTGTTTTTT. Protein product: CASSPFPGTGELFF.

The chain links TRBV5-1 to TRBJ2-7; the match to TRBD1 covers 10 bases. J gave up 13 bases and V 0 bases, and 4 bases lay outside the gene matches. Germline-derived CDR1 and CDR2 are SGHRS and YFSETQ. CDR3 size: 12 residues. CDR3: CASSLETGGNYF. DNA for the CDR3: TGCGCCAGCAGCTTGGAGACAGGGGGCAATTACTTC.

V is TRBV2 and J is TRBJ2-3; TRBD2 aligns across 11 bases. Germline V gene data show CDR1 as SNHLY and CDR2 as FYNNEI. This CDR3 has 15 amino acids. The V and J ends lost 6 bases and 3 bases, in that order; junction bases with no gene match: 5. CDR3: CASRGLAGMTDTQYF. CDR3 nucleotides: TGTGCCAGCAGAGGACTAGCGGGTATGACAGATACGCAGTATTTT.

The rearrangement joins TRBV18 to TRBJ1-2; TRBD1 matches 8 bases. This CDR3 has 13 residues. The germline CDR1 and CDR2 sequences are KGHSH and LQKENI. The V segment lost 5 bases and the J segment 4 bases; nucleotides outside the gene matches: 3. The CDR3 DNA follows: TGTGCCAGCTCAGGACAGGGTCGCTATGGCTACACCTTC. Protein: CASSGQGRYGYTF.

The V call is TRBV19, the J call TRBJ2-7; unclear D gene. Trimming took 7 bases from V and 0 from J, leaving 10 bases between them. Germline V lookup: CDR1 LNHDA, CDR2 SQIVND (reference sequence). The CDR3 contains 13 residues. The CDR3 region is CASKRDGSYEQYF. CDR3 coding DNA: TGTGCCAGTAAGCGAGACGGCTCCTACGAGCAGTACTTC.

The chain joins TRBV4-2 to TRBJ2-3, with TRBD2 matching over 10 bases. The V and J ends lost 4 bases and 7 bases, in that order; junction bases with no gene match: 14. Germline-derived CDR1 and CDR2 are LGHNA and YNFKEQ. The CDR3 spans 17 residues. Written as DNA, the CDR3 is TGTGCCAGCAGCCCCAGGGGGAACAGCGGGGGGGTAAATACGCAGTATTTT. Protein: CASSPRGNSGGVNTQYF.

This clone was observed once. The V and J genes are TRBV11-2 and TRBJ1-6; no firm D call. Germline CDR1 and CDR2: SGHAT and FQNNGV. V shed 2 bases and J shed 7 bases, with 9 bases lying between them. CDR3 length: 14 residues. The CDR3 protein is CASSLSRGNSPLHF. CDR3 DNA sequence: TGTGCCAGCAGCTTAAGTCGGGGAAATTCACCCCTCCACTTT. The variable domain in full, completed from reference TRBV11-2 and TRBJ1-6, reads EAGVAQSPRYKIIEKRQSVAFWCNPISGHATLYWYQQILGQGPKLLIQFQNNGVVDDSQLPKDRFSAERLKGVDSTLKIQPAKLEDSAVYLCASSLSRGNSPLHFGNGTRLTVT.

This clone is categorized as medium-sized. This chain joins TRBV9 and TRBJ2-1, with 10 bases identical to TRBD2. The V gene's germline CDR1 is SGDLS and CDR2 YYNGEE. Unmatched junction bases numbered 6, after V lost 4 bases and J lost 2 bases. The CDR3 length is 16 residues. The CDR3 DNA reads TGTGCCAGCAGCATTTCCGGGACTAGCGCCTACAATGAGCAGTTCTTC. This encodes CASSISGTSAYNEQFF.

The chain joins TRBV15 to TRBJ1-5; TRBD1 might be the D (6 bases). The CDR3 length is 15 residues. Trimming removed 3 bases at V and 4 bases at J, with 13 bases between. Germline CDR1 LNHNV, CDR2 YYDKDF (reference sequence). The CDR3 here is CATSSLDSPNQPQHF. In DNA, the CDR3 is TGTGCCACCAGCAGCTTGGACAGCCCTAATCAGCCCCAGCATTTT.

The chain recombines TRBV5-6 with TRBJ2-1, with TRBD1 matching 8 bases. The germline V gene encodes CDR1 SGHDT and CDR2 YYEEEE. This CDR3 is 15 amino acids long. Losses at the gene ends were 1 base for V and 4 bases for J; bases not matched to a gene: 4. This CDR3 is CASSLYRDRYNEQFF. The CDR3 DNA reads as TGTGCCAGCAGCTTGTACCGGGACAGGTACAATGAGCAGTTCTTC. Variable domain in full (rest from reference TRBV5-6 and TRBJ2-1): DAGVTQSPTHLIKTRGQQVTLRCSPKSGHDTVSWYQQALGQGPQFIFQYYEEEERQRGNFPDRFSGHQFPNYSSELNVNALLLGDSALYLCASSLYRDRYNEQFFGPGTRLTVL.

This chain joins TRBV7-8 and TRBJ1-1; the match to TRBD1 covers 9 bases. V lost 0 bases, J lost 8 bases, and 7 bases stayed unmatched. The CDR3 has 15 amino acids. From germline, CDR1 is SGHVS and CDR2 FQNEAQ. CDR3 region: CASSLAATGGSEAFF. As DNA, the CDR3 is TGTGCCAGCAGCTTAGCCGCGACAGGGGGTTCGGAAGCTTTCTTT.

This clone has a single count. The rearrangement uses TRBV5-1 and TRBJ1-2; TRBD1 matches 9 bases. The germline V gene has CDR1 SGHRS and CDR2 YFSETQ. The V segment lost 3 bases and the J segment 4 bases; nucleotides outside the gene matches: 7. This CDR3 spans 15 amino acids. The CDR3 sequence is CASSSLGTGFYGYTF. The CDR3 coding sequence is TGCGCCAGCAGCTCCCTGGGGACAGGGTTCTATGGCTACACCTTC.

The chain carries TRBV5-1 and TRBJ1-4; D gene uncertain. Between the trimmed V and J ends, which lost 0 bases and 6 bases, there was a span of 6 bases. This CDR3 is built from 13 residues. Germline V gene data show CDR1 as SGHRS and CDR2 as YFSETQ. The CDR3 bases are TGCGCCAGCAGCTTGGGGAGGGATGAAAAACTGTTTTTT. It is translated as CASSLGRDEKLFF.

The chain recombines TRBV5-6 with TRBJ2-2; D is possibly TRBD1 (6 bases). The CDR3 has 17 amino acids. The V and J ends lost 6 bases and 5 bases respectively, with 23 bases between them. CDR1 is SGHDT, CDR2 YYEEEE, per germline. CDR3 loop: CASTLLAAGQQTGELFF. As DNA, the CDR3 is TGTGCCAGCACCCTGCTTGCAGCTGGACAGCAAACCGGGGAGCTGTTTTTT.

The chain is built from TRBV5-1 and TRBJ2-5, with D possibly being TRBD1 (6 bases). CDR1 SGHRS and CDR2 YFSETQ come from the germline V gene. The CDR3 is 16 residues long. V was cut by 1 base and J by 5 bases, with 18 bases left in between. The CDR3 sequence is CASSLFSTGNWETQYF. CDR3 DNA sequence: TGCGCCAGCAGCTTGTTTTCTACAGGGAATTGGGAGACCCAGTACTTC.